Following are 18 T cell receptor beta chains from one sample sequenced in a study of early T cells in non-severe SARS-CoV-2 infection. TCRdb passed the 5' RACE reads through MiXCR, listing each CDR3 protein once. The sample consists of some 33,000 distinct CDR3 sequences, roughly 5.7% of them appearing once. The source material was whole blood. The receptors were sampled from an adult who was a healthcare worker with PCR-confirmed SARS-CoV-2 infection or an uninfected control (not recorded which).

The chain recombines TRBV3-1 with TRBJ2-5; D is perhaps TRBD1 (5 bases). The germline CDR1 and CDR2 sequences are LGHDT and YNNKEL (reference sequence). The V and J ends lost 6 bases and 2 bases respectively, with 16 bases between them. The CDR3 spans 15 residues. CDR3 sequence reads: CASSFGAPRQETQYF. The DNA of the CDR3 is TGTGCCAGCAGTTTTGGGGCTCCCCGGCAAGAGACCCAGTACTTC.

In its sample, this clonotype was seen many times. V and J are TRBV12-3 or TRBV12-4 and TRBJ2-7; no clear D gene. Trimming pared 3 bases from V and 3 bases from J, leaving 6 bases between. The CDR3 is 12 residues long. CDR3 DNA: TGTGCCAGCAGTTTCCATTTCTACGAGCAGTACTTC. Residues: CASSFHFYEQYF.

This clonotype showed up many times. The genes are TRBV28 and TRBJ2-2, with 7 bases fitting TRBD2. This CDR3 is 15 amino acids long. The V gene end was trimmed by 2 bases and the J gene end by 0 bases; junction bases not matched to a gene: 0. Per germline, CDR1 MDHEN and CDR2 SYDVKM. The CDR3 coding sequence is TGTGCCAGCAGTTTAGGGGGGGCGAACACCGGGGAGCTGTTTTTT. Amino acids: CASSLGGANTGELFF.

This clonotype was seen repeatedly, ten times or more. The gene calls are TRBV7-2 and TRBJ2-5, with D tentatively TRBD2 (5 bases). The CDR3 has 14 amino acids. The V and J ends lost 5 bases and 2 bases respectively, with 12 bases between them. Germline V CDR1 and CDR2: SGHTA, FQGNSA. In DNA, the CDR3 is TGTGCCAGCAGCAAAGGACTGGTGCAAGAGACCCAGTACTTC. This sequence encodes CASSKGLVQETQYF. The variable domain in full, with the rest retrieved from reference TRBV7-2 and TRBJ2-5, is GAGVSQSPSNKVTEKGKDVELRCDPISGHTALYWYRQSLGQGLEFLIYFQGNSAPDKSGLPSDRFSAERTGGSVSTLTIQRTQQEDSAVYLCASSKGLVQETQYFGPGTRLLVL.

This clonotype appeared many times. The rearrangement joins TRBV19 to TRBJ2-4; the D gene is possibly TRBD1 (7 bases). Germline-derived CDR1 and CDR2 are LNHDA and SQIVND (reference sequence). With 5 bases removed from V and 7 bases from J, the gap between germline ends came to 12 bases. This CDR3 contains 13 residues. The CDR3 here is CASSWAGGNIQYF. As DNA, the CDR3 is TGTGCCAGTAGTTGGGCAGGGGGGAACATTCAGTACTTC. The full variable domain, completed using reference TRBV19 and TRBJ2-4, is DGGITQSPKYLFRKEGQNVTLSCEQNLNHDAMYWYRQDPGQGLRLIYYSQIVNDFQKGDIAEGYSVSREKKESFPLTVTSAQKNPTAFYLCASSWAGGNIQYFGAGTRLSVL.

This clonotype was counted at least ten times. The chain recombines TRBV4-2 with TRBJ1-1; the match to TRBD1 covers 8 bases. The CDR3 consists of 15 residues. V was clipped by 4 bases and J by 1 base; unmatched bases: 5. The germline gives CDR1 LGHNA, CDR2 YNFKEQ. CDR3 DNA: TGTGCCAGCAGCCTCATTGGGACAGGGAACACTGAAGCTTTCTTT. It specifies CASSLIGTGNTEAFF.

CDR3 region: CAWSTPNSYEQYF. In DNA form, the CDR3 reads TGTGCCTGGAGTACCCCCAACTCCTACGAGCAGTACTTC. The genes are TRBV30 and TRBJ2-7; D is uncertain. This CDR3 spans 13 amino acids. Per the germline V gene, CDR1 is GTSNPN and CDR2 is SVGIG (reference sequence). Trimming removed 2 bases at V and 0 bases at J, with 8 bases between.

J is TRBJ2-3 and V is TRBV4-3; no clear D gene. The CDR3 runs to 15 residues. Germline loops: CDR1 LGHNA, CDR2 YSLEER. The V end lost 0 bases, the J end lost 0 bases, and 7 bases lay between the germline ends. The CDR3 DNA reads as TGCGCCAGCAGCCAAGATCGACATAGCACAGATACGCAGTATTTT. Translating gives CASSQDRHSTDTQYF.

This clonotype was counted a few times. J is TRBJ2-2 and V is TRBV7-3; TRBD2 is a possible D gene (6 bases). CDR3 length equals 16 residues. Trimming removed 5 bases from V and 5 bases from J, with 18 bases in between. Germline V gene data show CDR1 as SGHTA and CDR2 as FQGTGA. CDR3 sequence reads: CASSLLPGGGTGELFF. DNA of the CDR3: TGTGCCAGCAGCCTGCTCCCCGGGGGAGGAACCGGGGAGCTGTTTTTT.

This clonotype was seen more than once but under ten times. CDR3 sequence: CASSSIGRAGDSGNTIYF. CDR3 coding DNA: TGTGCCAGCAGCTCGATAGGTCGGGCGGGGGACTCTGGAAACACCATATATTTT. The gene calls are TRBV7-9 and TRBJ1-3; a weak D match, TRBD1 (5 bases). This CDR3 is 18 amino acids long. The germline V gene has CDR1 SEHNR and CDR2 FQNEAQ (reference sequence). Trimming took off 4 bases at V and 0 bases at J, with 19 bases between the two ends.

This clonotype appeared many times. This rearrangement joins TRBV30 to TRBJ1-1; maybe TRBD1 (5 bases). Germline V CDR1 and CDR2: GTSNPN, SVGIG (reference sequence). V lost 3 bases, J lost 7 bases, and 18 bases lay in between. This CDR3 spans 14 amino acids. CDR3 DNA: TGTGCCTGGAGGAGAGGTTTTGGGGGGAGTGAAGCTTTCTTT. This translates into CAWRRGFGGSEAFF.

This clonotype was picked up a small number of times. The chain combines TRBV5-1 with TRBJ2-4; 11 nucleotides line up with TRBD1. Germline loops: CDR1 SGHRS, CDR2 YFSETQ. V was pared by 4 bases and J by 0 bases, with 6 bases of the junction left unmatched. The CDR3 totals 17 residues. CDR3 amino acids: CASSDPGTGGAKNIQYF. The CDR3 DNA follows: TGCGCCAGCAGCGATCCGGGGACAGGGGGAGCCAAAAACATTCAGTACTTC.

This clonotype was observed a handful of times. V and J are TRBV20-1 and TRBJ2-7; 8 nucleotides align to TRBD1. CDR1 DFQATT and CDR2 SNEGSKA come from the germline V gene (reference sequence). V shed 4 bases and J 0 bases; nucleotides not matched to a gene: 8. The CDR3 has 15 amino acids. The CDR3 spells CSATPRTGISYEQYF. The DNA of the CDR3 is TGCAGTGCTACCCCTAGGACAGGGATCTCCTACGAGCAGTACTTC.

In its sample, this clonotype was seen many times. The CDR3: CASSPRTDSYEQYF. CDR3 coding DNA: TGTGCCAGCTCACCACGGACAGACTCCTACGAGCAGTACTTC. The chain has TRBV18 and TRBJ2-7, with a tentative D call TRBD1 (6 bases). In germline, CDR1 is KGHSH, CDR2 LQKENI. V was trimmed by 1 base and J by 0 bases, leaving 7 bases between them. The CDR3 consists of 14 residues.

The chain combines TRBV3-1 with TRBJ2-2; the D is unclear. Trimming shortened V by 0 bases and J by 6 bases, and 11 bases separated the two germline ends. The CDR3 consists of 15 residues. Germline CDR1 and CDR2: LGHDT and YNNKEL (reference sequence). The CDR3 spells CASSQDRRRAGELFF. CDR3 coding DNA: TGTGCCAGCAGCCAAGATCGTAGAAGGGCCGGGGAGCTGTTTTTT.

This chain joins TRBV27 and TRBJ2-7; D uncertain. With 4 bases removed from V and 6 bases from J, the gap between germline ends came to 16 bases. The CDR3 has 14 residues. Per germline, CDR1 MNHEY and CDR2 SMNVEV (reference sequence). CDR3 in DNA: TGTGCCAGCAGTTCGGGCCTCCGCCCCAGCGAGCAGTACTTC. This codes for CASSSGLRPSEQYF.

This clonotype has a count of ten or more. The V gene is TRBV11-2, the J gene TRBJ2-1, with 8 positions matching TRBD2. Germline V CDR1 and CDR2: SGHAT, FQNNGV. The CDR3 totals 15 residues. Trimming removed 7 bases from V and 4 bases from J; junction bases left unmatched: 9. This chain's CDR3 is CASIELAGGYNEQFF. CDR3 bases: TGTGCCAGCATCGAGCTAGCGGGTGGATACAATGAGCAGTTCTTC.

This clonotype was detected many times. The gene calls are TRBV20-1 and TRBJ1-6, with D uncertain. Germline V CDR1 and CDR2: DFQATT, SNEGSKA (reference sequence). The CDR3 spans 15 residues. Trimming pared 3 bases from V and 7 bases from J, leaving 16 bases between. This chain's CDR3 is CSARRTSTRNSPLHF. The CDR3, as DNA: TGCAGTGCTAGGCGAACCAGCACCAGGAATTCACCCCTCCACTTT.